One sample yielded the 28 T cell receptor beta chains listed below, sequenced in a study of cytomegalovirus exposure and HLA in healthy donors. The study ran its PCR with 60 Vbeta and 13 Jbeta primers. TCRdb keeps only in-frame clones here, not all; method: immunoSEQ multiplex PCR. This sample carries around 140,000 clones, approximately 74% of them seen once, and the ten largest clones take 6% to 8%. Sequenced input: PBMCs. The receptors were sampled from a male donor in good health and CMV-seronegative.

The chain uses TRBV6-4 and TRBJ2-2; D perhaps matches TRBD2 (6 bases). Trimming removed 6 bases from V and 5 bases from J, with 16 bases in between. Germline V lookup: CDR1 MRHNA, CDR2 SNTAGT. CDR3 length equals 15 residues. The CDR3 region has the DNA TGTGCCAGCAGCCCAGGGACCGGAGGGACCGGGGAGCTGTTTTTT. Translated, it gives CASSPGTGGTGELFF.

This chain uses TRBV6-1 with TRBJ2-5, with D maybe TRBD1 (6 bases). V dropped 4 bases and J dropped 5 bases, with 11 bases sitting between them. The CDR3 contains 13 residues. From germline, CDR1 is MNHNS and CDR2 SASEGT. CDR3 DNA sequence: TGTGCCAGCAGTGTCCAGGGGACGGAGACCCAGTACTTC. It codes for CASSVQGTETQYF.

This clone was detected only a few times. This chain joins TRBV18 and TRBJ2-5; no definite D call. Trimming removed 6 bases from V and 5 bases from J, with 7 bases in between. Germline V CDR1 and CDR2: KGHSH, LQKENI. The CDR3 spans 11 residues. The chain's CDR3 is CASSPGETQYF. The CDR3 DNA is TGTGCCAGCTCCCCCGGGGAGACCCAGTACTTC.

In DNA, the CDR3 is TGTGCCAGCAGGGAATGGACTAGCTCCTACGAGCAGTACTTC. Its translation is CASREWTSSYEQYF. This rearrangement joins TRBV7-2 to TRBJ2-7; 7 bases match TRBD2. CDR1 is SGHTA, CDR2 FQGNSA, per germline. The trim removed 6 bases at V and 0 bases at J, leaving 5 bases unmatched. The CDR3 runs 14 residues.

This clone was counted once. V and J are TRBV5-4 and TRBJ2-7; 8 bases match TRBD1. The CDR3 is 14 amino acids. V shed 5 bases and J 5 bases; nucleotides not matched to a gene: 9. The germline V gene encodes CDR1 SGHNT and CDR2 YYREEE (reference sequence). CDR3 residues: CASRVQGAKDEQYF. CDR3 DNA sequence: TGTGCCAGCAGAGTCCAGGGGGCAAAGGACGAGCAGTACTTC.

The gene calls are TRBV5-4 and TRBJ2-7, with TRBD2 as a possible D gene (5 bases). V was shortened by 0 bases and J by 2 bases, with 12 bases between the two germline ends. Germline assignment: CDR1 SGHNT and CDR2 YYREEE (reference sequence). CDR3 length: 15 residues. CDR3 in amino acids: CASSLDGKTAYEQYF. In nucleotides, the CDR3 is TGTGCCAGCAGCTTGGACGGGAAAACGGCCTACGAGCAGTACTTC.

V usage is TRBV28 and J usage is TRBJ1-1; possibly TRBD1 for D (6 bases). The CDR3 is 14 amino acids. V was trimmed by 6 bases and J by 1 base, leaving 12 bases between them. Looked up from germline, CDR1 is MDHEN and CDR2 is SYDVKM. DNA of the CDR3: TGTGCCAGCAGACCGCCAGGGGAGAACACTGAAGCTTTCTTT. Protein: CASRPPGENTEAFF. The full variable domain, its missing parts supplied by reference TRBV28 and TRBJ1-1, is DVKVTQSSRYLVKRTGEKVFLECVQDMDHENMFWYRQDPGLGLRLIYFSYDVKMKEKGDIPEGYSVSREKKERFSLILESASTNQTSMYLCASRPPGENTEAFFGQGTRLTVV.

The rearrangement joins TRBV29-1 to TRBJ1-1; TRBD1 matches 7 bases. V lost 1 base, J lost 1 base, and 3 bases stayed unmatched. Looked up from germline, CDR1 is SQVTM and CDR2 is ANQGSEA. The CDR3 sequence is 14 residues long. Here the CDR3 DNA reads TGCAGCGTTGAAGGACGGACAGGGAACACTGAAGCTTTCTTT. Its protein product is CSVEGRTGNTEAFF.

The chain joins TRBV4-1 to TRBJ1-4; D remains unclear. Per germline, CDR1 MGHRA and CDR2 YSYEKL. This CDR3 comprises 17 residues. Trimming removed 1 base at V and 3 bases at J, with 15 bases between. CDR3 protein: CASSQVEDRGANEKLFF. The DNA for the CDR3 is TGCGCCAGCAGCCAAGTCGAGGATCGCGGCGCTAATGAAAAACTGTTTTTT.

The chain is built from TRBV11-2 and TRBJ2-3; 9 nucleotides line up with TRBD2. The CDR3 runs to 17 residues. After removal of 2 bases from V and 3 bases from J, the junction contained 9 bases not matched to a gene. Germline CDR1 SGHAT, CDR2 FQNNGV. CDR3 sequence reads: CASSLIGTGLATDTQYF. The CDR3 nucleotides are TGTGCCAGCAGCTTAATTGGGACCGGACTAGCGACAGATACGCAGTATTTT.

This clone occurred once. This chain connects TRBV19 to TRBJ1-5; TRBD1 aligns across 11 bases. V lost 6 bases to trimming and J lost 5 bases; unmatched junction nucleotides: 6. Per germline, CDR1 LNHDA and CDR2 SQIVND (reference sequence). The CDR3 loop spans 15 amino acids. CDR3 region: CASSRDRGTDQPQHF. The CDR3, as DNA: TGTGCCAGTAGCCGGGACAGGGGGACGGATCAGCCCCAGCATTTT. Full variable domain (rest looked up from reference TRBV19 and TRBJ1-5): DGGITQSPKYLFRKEGQNVTLSCEQNLNHDAMYWYRQDPGQGLRLIYYSQIVNDFQKGDIAEGYSVSREKKESFPLTVTSAQKNPTAFYLCASSRDRGTDQPQHFGDGTRLSIL.

The chain joins TRBV20-1 to TRBJ2-1; possible D gene TRBD1, 5 bases. CDR3 length: 11 residues. Germline V gene data show CDR1 as DFQATT and CDR2 as SNEGSKA (reference sequence). Deletions cut 2 bases from V and 7 bases from J, with 6 bases between. CDR3 protein: CSARRGNEQFF. Here the CDR3 DNA reads TGCAGTGCTAGAAGGGGTAATGAGCAGTTCTTC.

The V call is TRBV7-8, the J call TRBJ2-3; 7 bases align to TRBD2. The germline CDR1 and CDR2 sequences are SGHVS and FQNEAQ. The CDR3 extends over 15 amino acids. The ends lost 7 bases at V and 0 bases at J; junction bases unmatched: 7. The CDR3 protein is CASTTRGMSTDTQYF. CDR3 in DNA: TGTGCCAGCACCACGCGGGGGATGAGCACAGATACGCAGTATTTT.

To note about this clone: Other nucleotide sequences from this sample produce the same CDR3. The V and J genes are TRBV4-3 and TRBJ1-2, with D perhaps TRBD1 (5 bases). The V end was cut by 0 bases, the J end by 7 bases, with 9 bases between. CDR3 length: 13 residues. The germline V gene has CDR1 LGHNA and CDR2 YSLEER. The CDR3 loop reads CASSQDRGLGYTF. In DNA form, the CDR3 reads TGCGCCAGCAGCCAAGATAGGGGACTTGGCTACACCTTC.

V is TRBV5-1 and J is TRBJ2-1; 9 nucleotides agree with TRBD2. Looked up from germline, CDR1 is SGHRS and CDR2 is YFSETQ. The CDR3 contains 16 residues. The V segment lost 1 base and the J segment 0 bases; nucleotides outside the gene matches: 2. This chain's CDR3 is CASSLNSGSSYNEQFF. The CDR3 DNA sequence: TGCGCCAGCAGCTTGAATAGCGGGAGCTCCTACAATGAGCAGTTCTTC.

The V call is TRBV9, the J call TRBJ1-5; D gene unclear. This CDR3 spans 19 amino acids. The V gene lost 2 bases and the J gene lost 0 bases, with 21 bases spanning the gap. Germline-derived CDR1 and CDR2 are SGDLS and YYNGEE. The CDR3 sequence: CASSVTNSSKRYSNQPQHF. The CDR3 nucleotides read TGTGCCAGCAGCGTTACGAACTCTTCGAAGAGGTATAGCAATCAGCCCCAGCATTTT. Combining the CDR3 with reference TRBV9 and TRBJ1-5 gives the whole variable domain DSGVTQTPKHLITATGQRVTLRCSPRSGDLSVYWYQQSLDQGLQFLIQYYNGEERAKGNILERFSAQQFPDLHSELNLSSLELGDSALYFCASSVTNSSKRYSNQPQHFGDGTRLSIL.

This sequence joins TRBV28 and TRBJ1-5, with TRBD1 matching over 7 bases. Germline CDR1 and CDR2: MDHEN and SYDVKM. V shed 7 bases and J 9 bases; nucleotides not matched to a gene: 12. This CDR3 has 14 residues. CDR3 amino acids: CASTLGQHARPQHF. CDR3 nucleotides: TGTGCCAGCACCCTGGGACAGCACGCGCGGCCCCAGCATTTT. Looking up the rest from reference TRBV28 and TRBJ1-5 gives the full variable domain: DVKVTQSSRYLVKRTGEKVFLECVQDMDHENMFWYRQDPGLGLRLIYFSYDVKMKEKGDIPEGYSVSREKKERFSLILESASTNQTSMYLCASTLGQHARPQHFGDGTRLSIL.

This chain joins TRBV7-3 and TRBJ2-1; the match to TRBD2 covers 9 bases. Trimming took 2 bases from V and 7 from J; bases not matched to a gene: 6. The CDR3 contains 15 residues. The germline CDR1 and CDR2 sequences are SGHTA and FQGTGA. The CDR3 region has the DNA TGTGCCAGCAGCTTAGGTAGCGGGAGTGGGAATGAGCAGTTCTTC. Protein: CASSLGSGSGNEQFF. The entire variable domain, with the rest obtained from reference TRBV7-3 and TRBJ2-1, is as follows: GAGVSQTPSNKVTEKGKYVELRCDPISGHTALYWYRQSLGQGPEFLIYFQGTGAADDSGLPNDRFFAVRPEGSVSTLKIQRTERGDSAVYLCASSLGSGSGNEQFFGPGTRLTVL.

CDR3 in amino acids: CASSPPGFQPQHF. The DNA of the CDR3 is TGTGCCAGCAGCCCCCCAGGGTTTCAGCCCCAGCATTTT. The gene calls are TRBV6-5 and TRBJ1-5; the D gene is possibly TRBD1 (5 bases). Germline lookup yields CDR1 MNHEY and CDR2 SVGAGI. CDR3 length: 13 residues. Trimming took off 6 bases at V and 6 bases at J, with 12 bases between the two ends.

This clone was counted between two and nine times. The chain combines TRBV7-3 with TRBJ2-1; no definite D call. The CDR3 runs 13 residues. CDR1 and CDR2 from the germline V gene are SGHTA and FQGTGA. V was shortened by 3 bases and J by 5 bases, with 8 bases between the two germline ends. The DNA for the CDR3 is TGTGCCAGCAGCTTCGCTAGGAACAATGAGCAGTTCTTC. This sequence encodes CASSFARNNEQFF.

A remark on this clone: An end of the junction differs from the germline gene, which may be a read error. This chain joins TRBV28 and TRBJ2-1; 8 bases map to TRBD2. CDR3 length equals 16 residues. From germline, CDR1 is MDHEN and CDR2 SYDVKM. In nucleotides, the CDR3 is TGTGCCAGCTCCCCGAGGGGCGGGGGGCCCAATGAGGGAGGAGTCTTC. Protein product: CASSPRGGGPNEGGVF.

This clone showed up just a few times. The chain links TRBV15 to TRBJ2-7; perhaps TRBD1 as D (6 bases). Looked up from germline, CDR1 is LNHNV and CDR2 is YYDKDF (reference sequence). With 3 bases removed from V and 9 bases from J, the gap between germline ends came to 30 bases. The CDR3 consists of 18 residues. DNA of the CDR3: TGTGCCACCAGCAGGGAGGAACAGGGTCCCCTTTTCCCGAAGGGGCAGTACTTC. Protein sequence: CATSREEQGPLFPKGQYF.

The rearrangement uses TRBV12-2 and TRBJ1-5. TRBV12-2 constitutes a pseudogene. CDR3 length equals 16 residues. CDR3 in amino acids: CASRTLLGGGNQPQHF. The CDR3 DNA reads TGTGCAAGTCGCACCCTTCTGGGTGGAGGCAATCAGCCCCAGCATTTT.

The chain uses TRBV6-5 and TRBJ1-1; no clear D gene. The V end was cut by 5 bases, the J end by 0 bases, with 10 bases between. The CDR3 totals 14 residues. Germline loops: CDR1 MNHEY, CDR2 SVGAGI. In DNA, the CDR3 is TGTGCCAGCAGTCCTAACAGCCTGAACACTGAAGCTTTCTTT. Its protein product is CASSPNSLNTEAFF.

The rearrangement uses TRBV13 and TRBJ2-1; 7 bases are a match to TRBD2. Germline V gene data show CDR1 as PRHDT and CDR2 as FYEKMQ (reference sequence). The V gene end was trimmed by 3 bases and the J gene end by 0 bases; junction bases not matched to a gene: 14. The CDR3 runs to 19 residues. The DNA for the CDR3 is TGTGCCAGCAGCTTGCGGCCGCTAGCGGTTCCGGTCTCCTACAATGAGCAGTTCTTC. The encoded protein is CASSLRPLAVPVSYNEQFF.

This sequence joins TRBV6-5 and TRBJ1-1; D is unresolved. Between the trimmed V and J ends, which lost 2 bases and 1 base, there was a span of 8 bases. Germline V gene lookup returns CDR1 MNHEY and CDR2 SVGAGI. This CDR3 contains 14 residues. Here the CDR3 DNA reads TGTGCCAGCAGTTACCTGGCAGGGAACACTGAAGCTTTCTTT. Translating gives CASSYLAGNTEAFF.

The chain employs TRBV6-6 and TRBJ1-6; TRBD1 matches at 7 bases. Germline V lookup: CDR1 MNHNY, CDR2 SVGAGI (reference sequence). This CDR3 is built from 16 residues. Germline trimming cut 5 bases from V and 8 bases from J; bases unmatched to any gene: 12. This CDR3 is CASSRTNRGTYSPLHF. The CDR3 coding sequence is TGTGCCAGCAGTCGTACAAACAGGGGAACTTATTCACCCCTCCACTTT.

The chain uses TRBV7-6 and TRBJ2-5; 10 bases map to TRBD2. V shed 1 base and J 5 bases; nucleotides not matched to a gene: 4. Germline V gives CDR1 SGHVS, CDR2 FNYEAQ. The CDR3 covers 15 residues. The chain's CDR3 is CASSLDLAGEETQYF. CDR3 coding DNA: TGTGCCAGCAGCTTAGATCTAGCGGGGGAGGAGACCCAGTACTTC.